The 17 T cell receptor beta chains given below trace back to one sample, sequenced in a study of technical replicates of blood from a handful of donors. Sequencing was performed with immunoSEQ multiplex PCR; in TCRdb, only in-frame clones are kept and a portion is missing. The sample has approximately 73,000 clones; around 96% are singletons. The sequenced sample consisted of T cells isolated from PBMCs. The receptors here all came from a human donor in good health.

The table lists this clone with a count of one. The chain recombines TRBV5-1 with TRBJ2-6, with D maybe TRBD2 (6 bases). Germline V lookup: CDR1 SGHRS, CDR2 YFSETQ. This CDR3 spans 17 amino acids. V dropped 4 bases and J dropped 0 bases, with 14 bases sitting between them. CDR3 nucleotides: TGCGCCAGCAGCCTGGGGGGTAGCGTCTCTGGGGCCAACGTCCTGACTTTC. As protein: CASSLGGSVSGANVLTF.

The gene calls are TRBV4-1 and TRBJ1-3; the match to TRBD1 covers 7 bases. With V trimmed by 1 base and J by 8 bases, 8 bases remained unmatched. The V gene's germline CDR1 is MGHRA and CDR2 YSYEKL. This CDR3 is 15 amino acids long. The CDR3 DNA reads TGCGCCAGCAGCCAAGTCCAAGACAGGGTGGACACCATATATTTT. Protein: CASSQVQDRVDTIYF.

This rearrangement joins TRBV4-1 to TRBJ2-2, with 10 bases that match TRBD1. Germline V gene data show CDR1 as MGHRA and CDR2 as YSYEKL. V gave up 1 base and J gave up 5 bases; unmatched junction bases: 4. This CDR3 spans 16 amino acids. The DNA for the CDR3 is TGCGCCAGCAGCCAAGGACAGGGGGCAGGGACCGGGGAGCTGTTTTTT. Its translation: CASSQGQGAGTGELFF.

V and J are TRBV6-1 and TRBJ1-4; no reliable D call. In germline, CDR1 is MNHNS, CDR2 SASEGT. V dropped 8 bases and J dropped 0 bases, with 7 bases sitting between them. CDR3 size: 13 residues. CDR3 nucleotide sequence: TGTGCCAGCCACAGCTCAACTAATGAAAAACTGTTTTTT. This translates into CASHSSTNEKLFF.

V is TRBV21-1 and J is TRBJ2-7; TRBD1 is taken as the D call from the table, unchecked against the DNA. TRBV21-1 is described as a pseudogene. This CDR3 comprises 15 residues. The CDR3 nucleotides read TGTGCCAGCAGCAAAGGTACCAGGTCTTCCTACGAGCAGTACTTC. Protein product: CASSKGTRSSYEQYF.

This chain uses TRBV7-2 with TRBJ2-3, with D perhaps TRBD2 (6 bases). Germline lookup yields CDR1 SGHTA and CDR2 FQGNSA. The CDR3 length is 14 residues. The germline V and J ends were trimmed by 7 bases and 4 bases, with 15 bases remaining between them. In DNA, the CDR3 is TGTGCCAGCACCTTTCCGGGACTGTCAGATACGCAGTATTTT. This gives the protein CASTFPGLSDTQYF.

The rearrangement links TRBV4-1 to TRBJ1-2, with unresolved D. This CDR3 region has 14 residues. Deletions cut 0 bases from V and 0 bases from J, with 5 bases between. Germline lookup yields CDR1 MGHRA and CDR2 YSYEKL. CDR3 DNA sequence: TGCGCCAGCAGCCAAGATCGAGCTAACTATGGCTACACCTTC. Amino acids: CASSQDRANYGYTF.

The rearrangement links TRBV30 to TRBJ1-2; 8 nucleotides align to TRBD1. Per germline, CDR1 GTSNPN and CDR2 SVGIG (reference sequence). CDR3 length: 16 residues. J lost 4 bases, V lost 0 bases, and 10 bases had no gene match. The CDR3 reads CAWSVLQGAGGYGYTF. The CDR3 DNA sequence: TGTGCCTGGAGTGTACTCCAGGGGGCAGGGGGCTATGGCTACACCTTC. The full variable domain, in which reference TRBV30 and TRBJ1-2 provide the parts outside the CDR3, is SQTIHQWPATLVQPVGSPLSLECTVEGTSNPNLYWYRQAAGRGLQLLFYSVGIGQISSEVPQNLSASRPQDRQFILSSKKLLLSDSGFYLCAWSVLQGAGGYGYTFGSGTRLTVV.

The chain employs TRBV7-9 and TRBJ2-1; D is ambiguous. V gave up 2 bases and J gave up 2 bases, with 10 bases separating them. CDR3 size: 15 residues. Per the germline V gene, CDR1 is SEHNR and CDR2 is FQNEAQ (reference sequence). The DNA of the CDR3 is TGTGCCAGCAGCTTAAACCAGTTGCCCTACAATGAGCAGTTCTTC. Amino acid sequence: CASSLNQLPYNEQFF.

The CDR3 sequence: CASSFGGVDNEQFF. For the CDR3, the DNA is TGTGCCAGCAGTTTTGGAGGGGTTGACAATGAGCAGTTCTTC. This chain links TRBV27 with TRBJ2-1; tentatively, D is TRBD2 (6 bases). The V gene's germline CDR1 is MNHEY and CDR2 SMNVEV (reference sequence). The length of the CDR3 is 14 residues. With 3 bases removed from V and 5 bases from J, the gap between germline ends came to 11 bases.

V and J are TRBV11-3 and TRBJ2-6; D may be TRBD1 (5 bases). V shed 5 bases and J shed 4 bases, with 12 bases lying between them. Per germline, CDR1 SGHNT and CDR2 YENEEA. This CDR3 spans 15 amino acids. The CDR3 nucleotides read TGTGCCAGCAGCCCTAGGGGTTCCGGGGCCAACGTCCTGACTTTC. Translation: CASSPRGSGANVLTF.

The chain employs TRBV19 and TRBJ1-1, with 9 bases identical to TRBD1. The CDR3 has 16 amino acids. The V and J ends lost 6 bases and 3 bases, in that order; junction bases with no gene match: 11. The germline V gene has CDR1 LNHDA and CDR2 SQIVND (reference sequence). The CDR3 DNA reads as TGTGCCAGTAGCAGTATTGGGACAGGGACGGACACTGAAGCTTTCTTT. Translation gives CASSSIGTGTDTEAFF.

This clone was observed once. The genes are TRBV9 and TRBJ2-1, with TRBD1 identical over 8 bases. Germline-derived CDR1 and CDR2 are SGDLS and YYNGEE. V lost 4 bases to trimming and J lost 10 bases; unmatched junction nucleotides: 4. The CDR3 is made up of 12 amino acids. The CDR3 DNA sequence: TGTGCCAGCAGCCGGACAGGGAAGGAGCAGTTCTTC. It yields the protein CASSRTGKEQFF.

In this sample, this clone turned up once. The chain carries TRBV4-2 and TRBJ2-1, with 7 bases aligning to TRBD1. The trim removed 5 bases at V and 4 bases at J, leaving 5 bases unmatched. This CDR3 has 14 amino acids. Germline V CDR1 and CDR2: LGHNA, YNFKEQ. CDR3 DNA: TGTGCCAGCAGCGGACAGGCCCTATACAATGAGCAGTTCTTC. Its translation is CASSGQALYNEQFF.

The V gene is TRBV6-5, the J gene TRBJ1-5; 9 positions match TRBD1. The CDR3 contains 14 residues. Germline CDR1 MNHEY, CDR2 SVGAGI. Losses at the gene ends were 11 bases for V and 5 bases for J; bases not matched to a gene: 10. This CDR3 reads CAGDRGINDQPQHF. CDR3 nucleotides: TGTGCCGGAGACAGGGGGATTAATGATCAGCCCCAGCATTTT.

The chain joins TRBV2 to TRBJ2-5; TRBD1 matches 12 bases. There are 15 residues in the CDR3. The V and J ends lost 10 bases and 5 bases, in that order; junction bases with no gene match: 11. In germline, CDR1 is SNHLY, CDR2 FYNNEI. The CDR3: CATQTGTGGLETQYF. The CDR3 bases are TGTGCCACGCAAACCGGGACAGGGGGCTTGGAGACCCAGTACTTC. Looking up the rest from reference TRBV2 and TRBJ2-5 gives the full variable domain: EPEVTQTPSHQVTQMGQEVILRCVPISNHLYFYWYRQILGQKVEFLVSFYNNEISEKSEIFDDQFSVERPDGSNFTLKIRSTKLEDSAMYFCATQTGTGGLETQYFGPGTRLLVL.

The gene calls are TRBV7-2 and TRBJ1-5; D ambiguous. V lost 5 bases, J lost 2 bases, and 19 bases lay in between. Per germline, CDR1 SGHTA and CDR2 FQGNSA. CDR3 length: 17 residues. In DNA form, the CDR3 reads TGTGCCAGCAGCCCTATGAATCTAAGGCAGGGCAATCAGCCCCAGCATTTT. It encodes CASSPMNLRQGNQPQHF. Filled out from reference TRBV7-2 and TRBJ1-5, the complete variable domain reads GAGVSQSPSNKVTEKGKDVELRCDPISGHTALYWYRQSLGQGLEFLIYFQGNSAPDKSGLPSDRFSAERTGGSVSTLTIQRTQQEDSAVYLCASSPMNLRQGNQPQHFGDGTRLSIL.